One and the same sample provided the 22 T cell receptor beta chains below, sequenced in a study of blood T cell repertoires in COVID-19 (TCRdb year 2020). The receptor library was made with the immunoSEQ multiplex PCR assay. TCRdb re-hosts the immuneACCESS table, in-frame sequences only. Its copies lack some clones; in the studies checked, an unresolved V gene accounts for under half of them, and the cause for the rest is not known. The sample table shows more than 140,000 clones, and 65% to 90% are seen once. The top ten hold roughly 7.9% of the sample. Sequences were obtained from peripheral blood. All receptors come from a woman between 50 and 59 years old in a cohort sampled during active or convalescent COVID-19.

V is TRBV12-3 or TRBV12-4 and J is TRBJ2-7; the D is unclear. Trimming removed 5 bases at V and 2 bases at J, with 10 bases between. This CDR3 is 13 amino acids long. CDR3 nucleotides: TGTGCCAGCAGTCGTATGGAGCCCTACGAGCAGTACTTC. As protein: CASSRMEPYEQYF.

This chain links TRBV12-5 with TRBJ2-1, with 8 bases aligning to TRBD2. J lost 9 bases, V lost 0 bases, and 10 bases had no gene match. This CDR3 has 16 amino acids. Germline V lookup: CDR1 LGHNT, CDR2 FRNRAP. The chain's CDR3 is CASGLVLDGGASEQFF. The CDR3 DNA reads TGTGCTAGTGGTTTGGTACTCGACGGGGGGGCCAGTGAGCAGTTCTTC. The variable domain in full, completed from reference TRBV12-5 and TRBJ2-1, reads DARVTQTPRHKVTEMGQEVTMRCQPILGHNTVFWYRQTMMQGLELLAYFRNRAPLDDSGMPKDRFSAEMPDATLATLKIQPSEPRDSAVYFCASGLVLDGGASEQFFGPGTRLTVL.

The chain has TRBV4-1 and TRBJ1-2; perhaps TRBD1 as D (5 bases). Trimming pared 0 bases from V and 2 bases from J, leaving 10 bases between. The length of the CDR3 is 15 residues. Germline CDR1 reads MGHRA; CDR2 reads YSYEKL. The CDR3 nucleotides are TGCGCCAGCAGCCAAGAAGGGGCAACGAACTATGGCTACACCTTC. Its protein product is CASSQEGATNYGYTF.

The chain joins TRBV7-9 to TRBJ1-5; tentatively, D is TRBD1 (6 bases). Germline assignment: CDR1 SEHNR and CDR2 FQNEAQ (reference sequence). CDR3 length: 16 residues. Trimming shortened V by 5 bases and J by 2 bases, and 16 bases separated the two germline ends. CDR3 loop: CASSGRDKGRNQPQHF. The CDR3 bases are TGTGCCAGCAGCGGCCGGGACAAAGGTCGCAATCAGCCCCAGCATTTT.

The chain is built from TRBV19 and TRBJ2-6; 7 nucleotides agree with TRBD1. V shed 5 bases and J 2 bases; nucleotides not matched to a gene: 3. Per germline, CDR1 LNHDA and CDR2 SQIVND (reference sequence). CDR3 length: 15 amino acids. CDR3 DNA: TGTGCCAGTAGTGTCGGGACAGCTGGGGCCAACGTCCTGACTTTC. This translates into CASSVGTAGANVLTF.

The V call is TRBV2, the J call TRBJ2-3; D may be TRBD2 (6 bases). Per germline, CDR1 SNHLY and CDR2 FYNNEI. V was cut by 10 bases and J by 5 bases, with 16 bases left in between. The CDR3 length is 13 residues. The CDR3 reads CATMGRRGDTQYF. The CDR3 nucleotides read TGTGCCACCATGGGGAGGCGGGGAGATACGCAGTATTTT.

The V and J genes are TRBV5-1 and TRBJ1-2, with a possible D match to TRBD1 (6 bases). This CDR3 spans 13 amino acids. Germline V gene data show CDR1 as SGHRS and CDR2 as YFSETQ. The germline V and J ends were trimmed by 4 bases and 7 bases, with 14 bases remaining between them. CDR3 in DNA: TGCGCCAGCAGCGCAGGGGTCCGGGGTGGCTACACCTTC. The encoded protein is CASSAGVRGGYTF.

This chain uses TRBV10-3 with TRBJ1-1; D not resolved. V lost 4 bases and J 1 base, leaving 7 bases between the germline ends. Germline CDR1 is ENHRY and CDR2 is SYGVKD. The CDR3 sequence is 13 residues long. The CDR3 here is CAISGHQNTEAFF. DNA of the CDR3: TGTGCCATCAGTGGACACCAGAACACTGAAGCTTTCTTT.

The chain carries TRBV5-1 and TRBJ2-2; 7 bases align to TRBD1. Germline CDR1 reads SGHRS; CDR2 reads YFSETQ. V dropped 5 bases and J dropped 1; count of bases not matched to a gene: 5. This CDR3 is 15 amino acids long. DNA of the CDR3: TGCGCCAGCAGATCGGGACAGATGAACACCGGGGAGCTGTTTTTT. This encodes CASRSGQMNTGELFF.

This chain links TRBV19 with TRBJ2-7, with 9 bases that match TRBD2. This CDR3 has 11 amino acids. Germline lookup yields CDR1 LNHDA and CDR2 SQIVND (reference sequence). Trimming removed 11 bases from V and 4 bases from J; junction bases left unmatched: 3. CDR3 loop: CACGGGYEQYF. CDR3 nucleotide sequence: TGTGCCTGCGGGGGGGGTTACGAGCAGTACTTC. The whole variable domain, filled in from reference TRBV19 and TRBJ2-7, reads DGGITQSPKYLFRKEGQNVTLSCEQNLNHDAMYWYRQDPGQGLRLIYYSQIVNDFQKGDIAEGYSVSREKKESFPLTVTSAQKNPTAFYLCACGGGYEQYFGPGTRLTVT.

The CDR3 bases are TGTGCCAGCAGCTTCACCGGGACAGGGGATGCCCTCCACTTT. This sequence encodes CASSFTGTGDALHF. This chain joins TRBV7-2 and TRBJ1-6; 10 bases are shared with TRBD1. Germline values: CDR1 SGHTA, CDR2 FQGNSA. CDR3 length: 14 amino acids. V trimming: 3 bases; J trimming: 14 bases; junction bases outside the gene matches: 7.

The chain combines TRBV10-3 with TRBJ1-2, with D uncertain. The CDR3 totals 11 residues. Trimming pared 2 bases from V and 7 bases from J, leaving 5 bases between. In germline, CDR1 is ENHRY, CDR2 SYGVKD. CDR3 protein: CAISEVSGYTF. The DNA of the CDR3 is TGTGCCATCAGTGAGGTCAGTGGCTACACCTTC.

The DNA of the CDR3 is TGCGCCAGCAGCCAAGGAGGACAGGGTTCTCATTCACCCCTCCACTTT. Translating gives CASSQGGQGSHSPLHF. The genes are TRBV4-1 and TRBJ1-6; 8 nucleotides align to TRBD1. The CDR3 runs 16 residues. With 1 base clipped from V and 8 bases from J, the junction kept 7 bases outside the gene matches. Germline V gene data show CDR1 as MGHRA and CDR2 as YSYEKL.

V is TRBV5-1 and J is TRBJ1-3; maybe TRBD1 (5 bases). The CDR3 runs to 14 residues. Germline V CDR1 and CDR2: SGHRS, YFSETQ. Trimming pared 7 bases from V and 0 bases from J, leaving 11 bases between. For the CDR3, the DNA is TGCGCCAGCCAGCCCCAGGGCTCTGGAAACACCATATATTTT. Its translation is CASQPQGSGNTIYF.

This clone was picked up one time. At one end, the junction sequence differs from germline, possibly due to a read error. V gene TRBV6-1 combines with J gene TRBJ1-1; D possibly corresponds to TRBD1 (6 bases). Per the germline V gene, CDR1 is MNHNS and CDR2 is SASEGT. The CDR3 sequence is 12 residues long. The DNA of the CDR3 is TGTGCCAGCAGTGAAGCGGGGGCGAGGGTAGTCTTT. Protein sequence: CASSEAGARVVF.

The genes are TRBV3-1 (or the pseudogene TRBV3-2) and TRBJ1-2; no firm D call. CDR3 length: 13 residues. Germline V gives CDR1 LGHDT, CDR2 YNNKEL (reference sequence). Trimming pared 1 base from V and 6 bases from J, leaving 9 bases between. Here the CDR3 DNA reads TGTGCCAGCAGCCAAGTCGTCGGGGATGGCTACACCTTC. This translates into CASSQVVGDGYTF.

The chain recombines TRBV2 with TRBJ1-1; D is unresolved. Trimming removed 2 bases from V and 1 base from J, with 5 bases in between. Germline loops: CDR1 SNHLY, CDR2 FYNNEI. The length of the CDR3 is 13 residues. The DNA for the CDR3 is TGTGCCAGCAGTGAACAGCGGAACACTGAAGCTTTCTTT. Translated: CASSEQRNTEAFF.

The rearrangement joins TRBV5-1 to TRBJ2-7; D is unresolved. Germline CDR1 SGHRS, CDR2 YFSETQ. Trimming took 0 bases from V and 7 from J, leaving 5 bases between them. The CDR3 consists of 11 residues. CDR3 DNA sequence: TGCGCCAGCAGCTTGGCTCAGGAGCAGTACTTC. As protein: CASSLAQEQYF.

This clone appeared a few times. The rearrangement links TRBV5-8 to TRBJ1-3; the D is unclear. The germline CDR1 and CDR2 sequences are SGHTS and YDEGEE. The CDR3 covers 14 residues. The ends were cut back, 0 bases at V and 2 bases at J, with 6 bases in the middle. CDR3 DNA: TGTGCCAGCAGCTTGGGAGGAGCTGGAAACACCATATATTTT. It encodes CASSLGGAGNTIYF.

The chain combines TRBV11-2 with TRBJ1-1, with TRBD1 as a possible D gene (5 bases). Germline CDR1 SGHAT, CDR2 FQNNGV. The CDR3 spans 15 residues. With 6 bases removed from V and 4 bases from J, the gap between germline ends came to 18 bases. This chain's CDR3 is CASRANQGGSTEAFF. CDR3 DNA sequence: TGTGCCAGCAGAGCCAACCAGGGCGGGAGCACTGAAGCTTTCTTT.

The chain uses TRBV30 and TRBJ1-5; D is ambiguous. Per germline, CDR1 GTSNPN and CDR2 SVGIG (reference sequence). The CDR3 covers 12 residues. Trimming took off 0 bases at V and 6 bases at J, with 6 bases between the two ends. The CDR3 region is CAWSVPGQPQHF. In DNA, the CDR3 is TGTGCCTGGAGTGTACCGGGTCAGCCCCAGCATTTT.

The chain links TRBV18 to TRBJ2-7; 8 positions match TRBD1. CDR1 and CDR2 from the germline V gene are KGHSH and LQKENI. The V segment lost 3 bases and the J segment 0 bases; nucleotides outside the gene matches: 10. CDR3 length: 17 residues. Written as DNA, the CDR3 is TGTGCCAGCTCACCGTCATCTACAGGGGGTTCCTCCTACGAGCAGTACTTC. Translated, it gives CASSPSSTGGSSYEQYF.